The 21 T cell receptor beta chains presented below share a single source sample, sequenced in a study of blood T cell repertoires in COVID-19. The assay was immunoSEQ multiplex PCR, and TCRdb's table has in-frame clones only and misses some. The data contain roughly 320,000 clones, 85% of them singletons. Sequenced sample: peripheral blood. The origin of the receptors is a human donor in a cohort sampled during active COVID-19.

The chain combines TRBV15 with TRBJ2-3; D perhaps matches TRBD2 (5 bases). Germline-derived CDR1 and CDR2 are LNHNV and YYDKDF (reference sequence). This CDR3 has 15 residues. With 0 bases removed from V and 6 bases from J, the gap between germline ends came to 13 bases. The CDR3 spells CATSREAGVGDTQYF. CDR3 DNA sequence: TGTGCCACCAGCAGAGAAGCCGGGGTGGGGGATACGCAGTATTTT.

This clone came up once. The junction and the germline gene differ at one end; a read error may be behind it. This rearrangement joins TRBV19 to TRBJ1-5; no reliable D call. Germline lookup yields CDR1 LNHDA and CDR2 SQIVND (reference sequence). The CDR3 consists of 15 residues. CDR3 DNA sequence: TGTGCCAGTAGTATTGGCCAGATTAGCCATCAGCCCCAGCATTTT. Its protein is CASSIGQISHQPQHF.

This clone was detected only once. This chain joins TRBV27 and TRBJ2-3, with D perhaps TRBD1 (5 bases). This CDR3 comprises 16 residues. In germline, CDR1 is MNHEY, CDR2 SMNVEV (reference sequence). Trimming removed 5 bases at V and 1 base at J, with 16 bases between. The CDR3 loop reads CASSQRTHYGTDTQYF. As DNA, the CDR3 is TGTGCCAGCAGTCAGAGGACACACTACGGCACAGATACGCAGTATTTT.

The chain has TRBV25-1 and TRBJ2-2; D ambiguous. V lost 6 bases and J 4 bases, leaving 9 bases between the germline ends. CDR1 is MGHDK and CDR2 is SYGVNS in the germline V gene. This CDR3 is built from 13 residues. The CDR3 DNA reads TGTGCCAGCAGCCAAGCCCTCACCGGGGAGCTGTTTTTT. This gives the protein CASSQALTGELFF.

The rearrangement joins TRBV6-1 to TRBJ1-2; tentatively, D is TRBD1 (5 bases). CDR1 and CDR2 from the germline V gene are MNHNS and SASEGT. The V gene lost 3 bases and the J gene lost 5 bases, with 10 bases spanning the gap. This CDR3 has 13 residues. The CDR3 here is CASSDRQSYGYTF. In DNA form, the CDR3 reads TGTGCCAGCAGTGACCGACAGTCGTATGGCTACACCTTC.

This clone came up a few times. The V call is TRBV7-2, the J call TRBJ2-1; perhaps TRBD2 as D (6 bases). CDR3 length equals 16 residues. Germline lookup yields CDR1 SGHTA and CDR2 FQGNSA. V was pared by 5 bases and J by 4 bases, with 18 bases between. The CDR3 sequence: CASSPLAKQAYNEQFF. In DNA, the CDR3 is TGTGCCAGCAGCCCCCTAGCGAAACAAGCTTACAATGAGCAGTTCTTC.

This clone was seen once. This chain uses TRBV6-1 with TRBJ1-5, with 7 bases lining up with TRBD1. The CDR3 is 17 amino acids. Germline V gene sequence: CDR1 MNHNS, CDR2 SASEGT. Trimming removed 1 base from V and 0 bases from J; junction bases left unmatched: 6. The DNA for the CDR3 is TGTGCCAGCAGTGAAGAGACAGGGTCATATAGCAATCAGCCCCAGCATTTT. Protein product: CASSEETGSYSNQPQHF.

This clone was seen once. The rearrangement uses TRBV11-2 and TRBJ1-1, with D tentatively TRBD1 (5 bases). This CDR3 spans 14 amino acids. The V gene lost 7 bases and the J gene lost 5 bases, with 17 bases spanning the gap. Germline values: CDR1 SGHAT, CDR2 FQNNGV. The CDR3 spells CASTLDGRGTEAFF. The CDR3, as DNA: TGTGCCAGCACCCTGGACGGGAGGGGTACTGAAGCTTTCTTT.

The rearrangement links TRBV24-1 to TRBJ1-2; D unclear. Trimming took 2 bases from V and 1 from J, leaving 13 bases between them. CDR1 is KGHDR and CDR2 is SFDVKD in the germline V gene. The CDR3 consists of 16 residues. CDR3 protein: CATSDSRVRGNYGYTF. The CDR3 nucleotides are TGTGCCACCAGTGATTCGCGGGTCCGGGGTAACTATGGCTACACCTTC.

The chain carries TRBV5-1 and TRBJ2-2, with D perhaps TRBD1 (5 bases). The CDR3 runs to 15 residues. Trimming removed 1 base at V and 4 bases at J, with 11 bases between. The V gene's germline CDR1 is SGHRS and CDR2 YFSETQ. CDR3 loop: CASSLNQGSTGELFF. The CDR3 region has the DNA TGCGCCAGCAGCTTGAACCAGGGATCCACCGGGGAGCTGTTTTTT.

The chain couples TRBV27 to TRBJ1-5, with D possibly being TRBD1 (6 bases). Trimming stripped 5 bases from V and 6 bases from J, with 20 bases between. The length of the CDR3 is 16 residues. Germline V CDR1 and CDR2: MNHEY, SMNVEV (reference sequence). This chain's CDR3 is CASSPLSRGRGQPQHF. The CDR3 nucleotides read TGTGCCAGCAGTCCCCTCTCCCGGGGCAGGGGTCAGCCCCAGCATTTT.

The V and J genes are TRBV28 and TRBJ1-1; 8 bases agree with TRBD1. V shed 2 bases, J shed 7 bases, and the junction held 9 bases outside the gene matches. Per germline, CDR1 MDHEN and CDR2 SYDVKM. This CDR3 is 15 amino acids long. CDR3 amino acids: CASSLQGAKWFEAFF. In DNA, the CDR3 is TGTGCCAGCAGTTTACAGGGGGCGAAGTGGTTTGAAGCTTTCTTT.

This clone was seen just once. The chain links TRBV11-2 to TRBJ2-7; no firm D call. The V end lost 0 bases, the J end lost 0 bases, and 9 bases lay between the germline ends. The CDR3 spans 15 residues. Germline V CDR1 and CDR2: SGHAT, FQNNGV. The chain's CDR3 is CASSLEIASSYEQYF. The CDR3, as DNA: TGTGCCAGCAGCTTAGAGATCGCTAGCTCCTACGAGCAGTACTTC.

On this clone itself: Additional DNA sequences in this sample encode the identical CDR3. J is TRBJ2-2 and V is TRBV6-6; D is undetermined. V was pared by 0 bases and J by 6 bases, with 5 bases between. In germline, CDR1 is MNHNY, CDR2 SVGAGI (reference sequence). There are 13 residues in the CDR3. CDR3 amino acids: CASSYSAAGELFF. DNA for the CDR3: TGTGCCAGCAGTTACTCGGCAGCCGGGGAGCTGTTTTTT.

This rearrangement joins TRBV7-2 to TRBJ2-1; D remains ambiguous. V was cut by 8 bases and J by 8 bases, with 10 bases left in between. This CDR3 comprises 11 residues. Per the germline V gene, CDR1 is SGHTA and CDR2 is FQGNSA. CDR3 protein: CASREIYEQFF. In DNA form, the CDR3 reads TGTGCCAGCCGCGAAATCTATGAGCAGTTCTTC.

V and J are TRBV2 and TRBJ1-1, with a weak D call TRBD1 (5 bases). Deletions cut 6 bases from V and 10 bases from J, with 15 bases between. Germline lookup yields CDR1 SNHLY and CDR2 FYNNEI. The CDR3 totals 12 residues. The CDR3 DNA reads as TGTGCCAGCAGGCTAAGACAGTTCCCAGCTTTCTTT. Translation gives CASRLRQFPAFF.

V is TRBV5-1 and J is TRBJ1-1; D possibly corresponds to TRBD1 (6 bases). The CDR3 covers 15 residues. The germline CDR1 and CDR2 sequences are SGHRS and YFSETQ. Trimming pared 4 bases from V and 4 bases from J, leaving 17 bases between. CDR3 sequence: CASSAGGGWITEAFF. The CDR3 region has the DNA TGCGCCAGCAGCGCTGGCGGGGGCTGGATCACTGAAGCTTTCTTT.

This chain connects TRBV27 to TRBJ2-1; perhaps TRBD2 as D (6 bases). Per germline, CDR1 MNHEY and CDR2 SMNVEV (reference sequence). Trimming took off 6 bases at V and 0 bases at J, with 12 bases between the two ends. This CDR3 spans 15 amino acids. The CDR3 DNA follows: TGTGCCAGCAGCCTAGCGCCCAGCTCCTACAATGAGCAGTTCTTC. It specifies CASSLAPSSYNEQFF.

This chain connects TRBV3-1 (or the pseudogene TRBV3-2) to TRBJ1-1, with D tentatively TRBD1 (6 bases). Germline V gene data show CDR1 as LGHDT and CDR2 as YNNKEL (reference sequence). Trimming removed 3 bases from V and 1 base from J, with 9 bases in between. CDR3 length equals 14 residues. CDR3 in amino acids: CASSQWGQNTEAFF. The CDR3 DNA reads TGTGCCAGCAGCCAGTGGGGACAGAACACTGAAGCTTTCTTT.

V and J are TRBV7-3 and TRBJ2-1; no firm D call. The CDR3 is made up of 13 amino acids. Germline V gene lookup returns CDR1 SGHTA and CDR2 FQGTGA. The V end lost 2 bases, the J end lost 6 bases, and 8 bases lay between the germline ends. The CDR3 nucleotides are TGTGCCAGCAGCTTACCCCTGAGCAATGAGCAGTTCTTC. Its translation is CASSLPLSNEQFF. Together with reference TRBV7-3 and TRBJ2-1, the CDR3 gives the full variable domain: GAGVSQTPSNKVTEKGKYVELRCDPISGHTALYWYRQSLGQGPEFLIYFQGTGAADDSGLPNDRFFAVRPEGSVSTLKIQRTERGDSAVYLCASSLPLSNEQFFGPGTRLTVL.

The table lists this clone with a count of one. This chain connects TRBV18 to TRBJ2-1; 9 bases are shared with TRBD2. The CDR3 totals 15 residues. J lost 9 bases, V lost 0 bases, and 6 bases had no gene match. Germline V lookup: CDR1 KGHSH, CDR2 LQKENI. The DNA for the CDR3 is TGTGCCAGCTCACCACCGGGCGGGGGGGTTGGTGAGCAGTTCTTC. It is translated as CASSPPGGGVGEQFF.